The clone carrying this T cell receptor (beta chain) occurred many times. Its antigen is not known. These data originate in a study of T cells in Graves' hyperthyroidism and ophthalmopathy. About the study: Peripheral blood sampling occurred at initial diagnosis, before any treatment.

Study-wide results and limits: Ophthalmopathy and stable hyperthyroidism were told apart by a 13 V-J model.

Amplified TCR beta CDR3 regions came from RNA transcripts. HTBI primers were employed in a first-round RT-PCR of the TCR CDR3. TCRdb independently ran MiXCR on the multiplex PCR reads; one entry per CDR3 protein. In the table there are approximately 430,000 distinct CDR3 sequences, about a sixth of which are singletons. V was cut by 3 bases and J by 5 bases, with 8 bases left in between. Germline V CDR1 and CDR2: DFQATT, SNEGSKA (reference sequence). CDR3 length: 11 residues. The genes are TRBV20-1 and TRBJ2-7; D is ambiguous. The receptor was derived from a woman under 30 with Graves' hyperthyroidism. Sample: blood. The CDR3 nucleotides read TGCAGTGCTAGTCGTCGGGACGAGCAGTACTTC. Translated: CSASRRDEQYF.